These T cell receptor beta chains were read from a single sample in a study of cytomegalovirus exposure and HLA in healthy donors. Repertoires were generated with immunoSEQ multiplex PCR, while TCRdb's copy carries only in-frame clones and drops some. The sample includes about 89,000 clones, more than 60% of them seen just once. The sample was PBMCs. All receptors come from a man in his thirties or forties in good health and CMV-seronegative. Each CDR3 is given with its conserved first and last residue. A D gene is named only where the DNA matches it firmly. Expanded clones get a size class; other rows say once, few or many, or leave the size out.

d_call j_call clone_size v_call cdr3_nt cdr3_aa
. TRBJ2-2 . TRBV9 TGTGCCAGCAGCGATGGTACAGCAAACACCGGGGAGCTGTTTTTT CASSDGTANTGELFF
. TRBJ1-5 . TRBV6-1 TGTGCCAGCAGTGGACAGGCCGGCAATCAGCCCCAGCATTTT CASSGQAGNQPQHF
. TRBJ1-1 . TRBV11-2 TGTGCCAGCAGCTTAGAATGGGGGGGGGTCACTGAAGCTTTCTTT CASSLEWGGVTEAFF
. TRBJ1-6 . TRBV14 TGTGCCAGCAGCCAAGTTTCAGGCCTTAATTCACCCCTCCACTTT CASSQVSGLNSPLHF
. TRBJ2-3 . TRBV29-1 TGCAGCGTTCGGGCAGGGCAATTGTGGTACGTCCCCACAGATACGCAGTATTTT CSVRAGQLWYVPTDTQYF
TRBD2 TRBJ2-1 . TRBV5-3 TGTGCCAGAAGCTTGGTGATAGCGGGGAATGAGCAGTTCTTC CARSLVIAGNEQFF
. TRBJ1-5 . TRBV19 TGTGCCAGTAACCACGGGGGAGGCAATCAGCCCCAGCATTTT CASNHGGGNQPQHF
. TRBJ2-2 . TRBV9 TGTGCCAGCAGCGTGCATGAGACCGGGGAGCTGTTTTTT CASSVHETGELFF
TRBD2 TRBJ2-4 . TRBV19 TGTGCCAGTAGTTTTCCAACTAGCGGGGGGGCCAAAAACATTCAGTACTTC CASSFPTSGGAKNIQYF
TRBD1 TRBJ1-1 . TRBV7-8 TGTGCCAGCACCAGGACAGGGAGCGACACTGAAGCTTTCTTT CASTRTGSDTEAFF
. TRBJ1-2 . TRBV6-1 TGTGCCAGCTTAGTCCAGGCCCTAAATGGCTACACCTTC CASLVQALNGYTF
. TRBJ1-5 . TRBV5-6 TGTGCCAGCAGCCAACAGGGTTTGAGCAATCAGCCCCAGCATTTT CASSQQGLSNQPQHF
. TRBJ1-2 . TRBV28 TGTGCCAGCAGACTCCCGGGAGGCAGGGGCATCTATGGCTACACCTTC CASRLPGGRGIYGYTF
. TRBJ2-7 . TRBV30 TGTGCCTGGAGTTTTTTAACCTACGAGCAGTACTTC CAWSFLTYEQYF
. TRBJ1-4 . TRBV9 TGTGCCAGCAGCCCACCACGAGGAAGCGAAAAACTGTTTTTT CASSPPRGSEKLFF
. TRBJ1-5 . TRBV6-1 TGTGCCAGCCGTGAGGCGGGACTCGGCTTTAGCAATCAGCCCCAGCATTTT CASREAGLGFSNQPQHF
. TRBJ1-1 . TRBV7-2 TGTGCCAGCAGCGAGAAAGCCTTATTGAACACTGAAGCTTTCTTT CASSEKALLNTEAFF
. TRBJ1-1 once TRBV19 TGTGCCAGTAGTGCGTTTAACACTGAAGCTTTCTTT CASSAFNTEAFF
TRBD1 TRBJ1-6 . TRBV27 TGTGCCAGCAGTTTCGTGGGACAGGGAAGAAGCTCACCCCTCCACTTT CASSFVGQGRSSPLHF
. TRBJ1-4 . TRBV5-8 TGTGCCAGCAGCTTGCATAGGAGGACTAATGAAAAACTGTTTTTT CASSLHRRTNEKLFF
. TRBJ2-2 . TRBV5-1 TGCGCCAGCAGCTTTGGAGCCACGAACACCGGGGAGCTGTTTTTT CASSFGATNTGELFF
. TRBJ1-2 . TRBV4-2 TGTGCCAGCAGCCAAGATGTCGGGATGCGGACTGGAAACTATGGCTACACCTTC CASSQDVGMRTGNYGYTF
. TRBJ2-3 . TRBV9 TGTGCCAGCAGCGTCGGGAACACAGATACGCAGTATTTT CASSVGNTDTQYF
TRBD1 TRBJ2-7 . TRBV19 TGTGCCAGTAGTAGCTCAGGGGGCTACGAGCAGTACTTC CASSSSGGYEQYF
. TRBJ1-1 . TRBV29-1 TGCAGCGTTGGCCAAGGGGACACTGAAGCTTTCTTT CSVGQGDTEAFF
. TRBJ1-2 . TRBV19 TGTGCCAGTAGTCTAGGGACAAAAAGTGCTAACTATGGCTACACCTTC CASSLGTKSANYGYTF
. TRBJ1-2 . TRBV5-4 TGTGCCAGCAGCCCGGGAGGAGGGATGGGCCGAAACTATGGCTACACCTTC CASSPGGGMGRNYGYTF
. TRBJ1-1 few TRBV12-5 TGTGCTAGTGGTAGCCGGGACATTCCCGGGGCTGAAGCTTTCTTT CASGSRDIPGAEAFF
TRBD2 TRBJ2-1 . TRBV27 TGTGCCAGCAGTGTAAGGGACTATTACAATGAGCAGTTCTTC CASSVRDYYNEQFF
TRBD2 TRBJ2-7 . TRBV7-8 TGTGCCAGCAGCTTGGGAGCGGGGGGTCGCAACGAGCAGTACTTC CASSLGAGGRNEQYF
TRBD2 TRBJ2-3 . TRBV7-6 TGTGCCAGCAGCCCACCGGGGGGAGGGGCAGATACGCAGTATTTT CASSPPGGGADTQYF
TRBD1 TRBJ2-1 . TRBV7-9 TGTGCCAGCAGCTTAGAGAGGGGGCTGTACAATGAGCAGTTCTTC CASSLERGLYNEQFF
. TRBJ2-5 few TRBV19 TGTGCCACCGCGACAGACCAAGGTGCCCAGTACTTC CATATDQGAQYF
. TRBJ2-2 . TRBV25-1 TGTGCCAGCAGTATATATGAGGGCGGGGAGCTGTTTTTT CASSIYEGGELFF
. TRBJ1-2 . TRBV6-5 TGTGCCAGCAGGACAGAGAGCCCTGCTAACTATGGCTACACCTTC CASRTESPANYGYTF
. TRBJ1-1 . TRBV7-6 TGTGCCAGCAGCTTAACTGAGAACACTGAAGCTTTCTTT CASSLTENTEAFF
TRBD1 TRBJ1-2 once TRBV6-5 TGTGCCAGCAGCCAGGACAGGGGATTCTATGGCTACACCTTC CASSQDRGFYGYTF
. TRBJ1-2 . TRBV5-1 TGCGCCAGCAGCTTCGACAGTTTTAACTATGGCTACACCTTC CASSFDSFNYGYTF
. TRBJ2-2 . TRBV6-5 TGTGCCAGCAGCCCCATTAGACAGGATACAACGGAGCTGTTTTTT CASSPIRQDTTELFF
TRBD1 TRBJ1-5 few TRBV2 TGTGCCAGCAGCGGGACAGGGTGGAATCAGCCCCAGCATTTT CASSGTGWNQPQHF
TRBD1 TRBJ1-2 . TRBV14 TGTGCCAGCAGCCAAAGGGACAGGGCGGAATTC CASSQRDRAEF
. TRBJ2-1 few TRBV18 TGTGCCAGCCGCGACGGGGATAAGGTCAATGAGCAGTTCTTC CASRDGDKVNEQFF
TRBD1 TRBJ1-4 . TRBV2 TGTGCCAGCGGGGCTAGACAGGGAACTAATGAAAAACTGTTTTTT CASGARQGTNEKLFF
. TRBJ1-4 . TRBV7-2 TGTGCCAGCAGCTTAACGGTCGTTGAAAAACTGTTTTTT CASSLTVVEKLFF
TRBD1 TRBJ2-3 . TRBV25-1 TGTGCCAGCAGTGAAAACAGGGGGTACACAGATACGCAGTATTTT CASSENRGYTDTQYF
TRBD1 TRBJ1-5 . TRBV6-1 TGTGCCAGCAGTGATGACAGGGGGCTCTATAGCAATCAGCCCCAGCATTTT CASSDDRGLYSNQPQHF
. TRBJ2-6 . TRBV27 TGTGCCAGCAGTTTATCACGGGTCTCTGGGGCCAACGTCCTGACTTTC CASSLSRVSGANVLTF